Shown below are 31 T cell receptor beta chains from a single sample sequenced in a study of blood T cells in healthy people across ages. PCR was performed a second time for roughly 7 to 11 cycles using a sample-barcoded 5' primer and a J-beta primer mix. TCRdb re-called the 5' RACE reads through MiXCR, storing one row per CDR3 protein. The table lists hundreds of thousands of distinct CDR3 sequences, 55% to 70% of them singletons, with around 20% in the top ten. The sequenced sample consisted of blood. These receptors all stem from a man aged 25-45 years in good health.

The chain links TRBV9 to TRBJ2-5, with D possibly being TRBD2 (6 bases). Germline V gives CDR1 SGDLS, CDR2 YYNGEE. With 2 bases removed from V and 5 bases from J, the gap between germline ends came to 13 bases. CDR3 size: 14 residues. Written as DNA, the CDR3 is TGTGCCAGCAGCGTCTTCGGGGGTAAGGAGACCCAGTACTTC. Residues: CASSVFGGKETQYF.

V gene TRBV11-2 combines with J gene TRBJ2-5; D perhaps matches TRBD1 (5 bases). From germline, CDR1 is SGHAT and CDR2 FQNNGV. This CDR3 has 13 residues. Trimming stripped 2 bases from V and 7 bases from J, with 11 bases between. In DNA, the CDR3 is TGTGCCAGCAGCTTAAGGGGTGTTGGGACCCAGTACTTC. Translated, it gives CASSLRGVGTQYF. Looking up the rest from reference TRBV11-2 and TRBJ2-5 gives the full variable domain: EAGVAQSPRYKIIEKRQSVAFWCNPISGHATLYWYQQILGQGPKLLIQFQNNGVVDDSQLPKDRFSAERLKGVDSTLKIQPAKLEDSAVYLCASSLRGVGTQYFGPGTRLLVL.

The chain combines TRBV20-1 with TRBJ1-1, with D possibly TRBD1 on 6 matching bases. The CDR3 has 15 amino acids. V lost 7 bases, J lost 0 bases, and 18 bases lay in between. Looked up from germline, CDR1 is DFQATT and CDR2 is SNEGSKA (reference sequence). Here the CDR3 reads CSVWQGTYMNTEAFF. CDR3 in DNA: TGCAGTGTGTGGCAGGGGACGTACATGAACACTGAAGCTTTCTTT.

This clonotype was seen just once. With a much larger clone just one base away, this may be a read error. V usage is TRBV7-2 and J usage is TRBJ1-2, with D uncertain. Trimming pared 1 base from V and 6 bases from J, leaving 12 bases between. This CDR3 contains 14 residues. Germline V gene data show CDR1 as SGHTA and CDR2 as FQGNSA. The DNA of the CDR3 is TGTACCAGCAGCTTAGTGGCAGCCCCTGATGGCTACACCTTC. Amino acids: CTSSLVAAPDGYTF.

The chain joins TRBV29-1 to TRBJ2-1; TRBD2 matches 9 bases. The ends lost 0 bases at V and 7 bases at J; junction bases unmatched: 7. The germline V gene has CDR1 SQVTM and CDR2 ANQGSEA. The CDR3 runs to 15 residues. CDR3 bases: TGCAGCGTTGAAGAGTTGGCGGGAGGGCTGAATGAGCAGTTCTTC. Translation: CSVEELAGGLNEQFF.

The chain employs TRBV6-6 and TRBJ1-1; a weak D match, TRBD1 (6 bases). CDR1 and CDR2 from the germline V gene are MNHNY and SVGAGI (reference sequence). V was cut by 6 bases and J by 4 bases, with 24 bases left in between. The CDR3 spans 17 residues. CDR3 DNA sequence: TGTGCCAGCAGCCCCAATGTTGGAGGGGGTTGGAGCACTGAAGCTTTCTTT. Translated: CASSPNVGGGWSTEAFF.

A few counts support this clonotype. The gene calls are TRBV29-1 and TRBJ2-4, with D maybe TRBD1 (6 bases). CDR3 length equals 17 residues. Looked up from germline, CDR1 is SQVTM and CDR2 is ANQGSEA. Trimming stripped 4 bases from V and 3 bases from J, with 22 bases between. The CDR3 nucleotides read TGCAGCGTTGCAAGACTTACAGGGAGTGGGGGCAAAAACATTCAGTACTTC. Protein: CSVARLTGSGGKNIQYF.

J is TRBJ2-3 and V is TRBV9, with no clear D. This CDR3 spans 13 amino acids. Germline CDR1 reads SGDLS; CDR2 reads YYNGEE. V was shortened by 3 bases and J by 8 bases, with 13 bases between the two germline ends. CDR3 protein: CASSAPSLGTQYF. CDR3 nucleotide sequence: TGTGCCAGCAGCGCTCCTTCCTTGGGTACGCAGTATTTT.

This clonotype was picked up one time. At one boundary the junction diverges from the germline segment, which might be a read error. The chain combines TRBV7-7 with TRBJ2-3; TRBD2 aligns across 7 bases. CDR3 size: 15 residues. CDR1 is SSHAT and CDR2 is FNYEAQ in the germline V gene (reference sequence). Here the CDR3 reads CASSQTSWEGDTQYF. Written as DNA, the CDR3 is TGTGCTAGCAGCCAGACTAGCTGGGAAGGAGATACGCAGTATTTT.

The CDR3 here is CASSTAPFYEQYF. DNA of the CDR3: TGCGCCAGCAGCACGGCCCCCTTCTACGAGCAGTACTTC. The genes are TRBV4-3 and TRBJ2-7, with D unresolved. Germline CDR1 reads LGHNA; CDR2 reads YSLEER. V gave up 5 bases and J gave up 3 bases, with 11 bases separating them. The CDR3 totals 13 residues.

The V and J genes are TRBV4-3 and TRBJ2-7, with 9 bases matching TRBD2. This CDR3 contains 13 residues. The germline V gene encodes CDR1 LGHNA and CDR2 YSLEER. Trimming cost V 4 bases and J 5 bases; bases outside gene matches: 3. The chain's CDR3 is CASSPGLAHEQYF. In DNA, the CDR3 is TGCGCCAGCAGCCCGGGACTAGCCCACGAGCAGTACTTC.

This clonotype occurred a few times. The genes are TRBV20-1 and TRBJ1-2; TRBD1 matches at 8 bases. V shed 0 bases, J shed 8 bases, and the junction held 11 bases outside the gene matches. The CDR3 spans 15 residues. Germline values: CDR1 DFQATT, CDR2 SNEGSKA (reference sequence). The CDR3 DNA reads as TGCAGTGCTAGAGATTTGAGCAGGGGGCTCGACGGCTACACCTTC. Translation gives CSARDLSRGLDGYTF.

This clonotype was counted only a few times. Here the CDR3 reads CSAKQGDQPQHF. CDR3 sequence (DNA): TGCAGTGCCAAACAGGGGGATCAGCCCCAGCATTTT. The chain carries TRBV20-1 and TRBJ1-5; TRBD1 agrees at 8 bases. The CDR3 contains 12 residues. Germline V gene lookup returns CDR1 DFQATT and CDR2 SNEGSKA (reference sequence). The trim removed 6 bases at V and 5 bases at J, leaving 3 bases unmatched.

This clonotype has just a few counts. V gene TRBV7-3 combines with J gene TRBJ2-1; perhaps TRBD1 as D (6 bases). Per germline, CDR1 SGHTA and CDR2 FQGTGA. Trimming cost V 0 bases and J 2 bases, with 8 bases left between them. The CDR3 runs 15 residues. The CDR3 nucleotides read TGTGCCAGCAGCTTAACCTGGGACACCTACAATGAGCAGTTCTTC. This sequence encodes CASSLTWDTYNEQFF.

The gene calls are TRBV21-1 and TRBJ1-1. TRBV21-1 is a pseudogene segment. The CDR3 sequence is 14 residues long. Written as DNA, the CDR3 is TGTGCCAGCAGCAAAGGTTGTAGTGCGGCAGAAGCTTTCTTT. Encoded protein: CASSKGCSAAEAFF.

This clonotype was picked up one time. The chain couples TRBV2 to TRBJ2-1; no clear D gene. Trimming removed 9 bases from V and 5 bases from J, with 5 bases in between. Per germline, CDR1 SNHLY and CDR2 FYNNEI. CDR3 length equals 10 residues. As DNA, the CDR3 is TGTGCCAGTAACAACAATGAGCAGTTCTTC. Amino acids: CASNNNEQFF.

Regarding this clonotype: The junction shows a germline mismatch at one end, possibly a read error. This chain joins TRBV20-1 and TRBJ2-1; D could derive from TRBD1 or TRBD2 (6 bases each). Germline V gene sequence: CDR1 DFQATT, CDR2 SNEGSKA (reference sequence). CDR3 length: 15 residues. CDR3: CSARGGGGGYNERFF. The CDR3 nucleotides are TGCAGTGCTAGAGGTGGAGGAGGGGGATACAATGAGCGGTTCTTC.

The chain is built from TRBV7-8 and TRBJ2-1, with TRBD2 matching 11 bases. The CDR3 is 15 residues long. CDR1 and CDR2 from the germline V gene are SGHVS and FQNEAQ. V shed 3 bases, J shed 7 bases, and the junction held 5 bases outside the gene matches. The CDR3 nucleotides are TGTGCCAGCAGCTTTTACCTAGCGGGGGGTAATGAGCAGTTCTTC. Translating gives CASSFYLAGGNEQFF.

This chain joins TRBV6-5 and TRBJ2-7; perhaps TRBD1 as D (5 bases). The CDR3 runs 16 residues. The V end was cut by 3 bases, the J end by 0 bases, with 15 bases between. The germline CDR1 and CDR2 sequences are MNHEY and SVGAGI. Here the CDR3 reads CASSYGYTDSSYEQYF. CDR3 coding DNA: TGTGCCAGCAGTTATGGGTACACAGACAGCTCCTACGAGCAGTACTTC.

This clonotype was observed a handful of times. One junction end disagrees with the germline gene, perhaps due to a read error. The V gene is TRBV7-7, the J gene TRBJ2-1, with D hard to call. The CDR3 consists of 15 residues. CDR1 and CDR2 from the germline V gene are SSHAT and FNYEAQ (reference sequence). The CDR3 reads CASSPQPGGIGEQFF. The CDR3 DNA is TGTGCTAGCAGCCCCCAGCCGGGTGGCATCGGTGAGCAGTTCTTC.

This clonotype was seen repeatedly, ten times or more. The chain couples TRBV10-3 to TRBJ2-1; TRBD1 or TRBD2 may be the D gene (6 bases each). V lost 6 bases to trimming and J lost 9 bases, with 9 bases between them. Germline V CDR1 and CDR2: ENHRY, SYGVKD. The CDR3 covers 11 residues. CDR3 region: CAIREGGEQFF. The CDR3 DNA is TGTGCCATCAGGGAGGGGGGTGAGCAGTTCTTC.

This clonotype was seen more than once but under ten times. The chain links TRBV25-1 to TRBJ2-7; 8 bases map to TRBD2. The assigned J gene may be wrong: the sequence end matches TRBJ2-5 better. The CDR3 covers 13 residues. In germline, CDR1 is MGHDK, CDR2 SYGVNS. In DNA form, the CDR3 reads TGTGCCAGCAGCGGAGCGGGAGTGAAGACCCAGTACTTC. Amino acid sequence: CASSGAGVKTQYF.

On this clonotype: This may be a read error, as it is one base from a much larger clone. The rearrangement joins TRBV28 to TRBJ2-7, with 8 bases aligning to TRBD1. The germline CDR1 and CDR2 sequences are MDHEN and SYDVKM. This CDR3 spans 13 amino acids. V dropped 7 bases and J dropped 0; count of bases not matched to a gene: 2. The CDR3, as DNA: TGTGCCAGCAATACAGGGGGCTCCTACGAGCAGTACTTC. Its translation: CASNTGGSYEQYF.

The chain uses TRBV20-1 and TRBJ2-1, with TRBD2 matching 7 bases. This CDR3 region has 12 residues. Germline V gene lookup returns CDR1 DFQATT and CDR2 SNEGSKA (reference sequence). The CDR3 here is CRIERDYNEQFF. In DNA form, the CDR3 reads TGCCGGATAGAGCGGGACTACAATGAGCAGTTCTTC.

The genes are TRBV4-1 and TRBJ2-3, with 7 positions matching TRBD1. The CDR3 is made up of 12 amino acids. CDR1 and CDR2 from the germline V gene are MGHRA and YSYEKL. The trim removed 6 bases at V and 6 bases at J, leaving 3 bases unmatched. CDR3 amino acids: CASSNRGDTQYF. In DNA form, the CDR3 reads TGCGCCAGCAGTAACAGGGGTGATACGCAGTATTTT.

This clonotype turned up a few times. The chain recombines TRBV7-2 with TRBJ1-1; D may be TRBD1 (6 bases). V gave up 6 bases and J gave up 2 bases, with 13 bases separating them. The CDR3 is 14 residues long. The germline V gene has CDR1 SGHTA and CDR2 FQGNSA. DNA of the CDR3: TGTGCCAGCAGGCGGGGACACTATAACACTGAAGCTTTCTTT. It is translated as CASRRGHYNTEAFF.

The sample holds a few counts of this clonotype. The J gene is TRBJ2-1, the V gene TRBV3-1; 9 nucleotides align to TRBD2. The germline gives CDR1 LGHDT, CDR2 YNNKEL (reference sequence). The V gene end was trimmed by 4 bases and the J gene end by 4 bases; junction bases not matched to a gene: 11. The length of the CDR3 is 17 residues. CDR3 amino acids: CASSLSDIAGEYNEQFF. The CDR3 bases are TGTGCCAGCAGCCTTTCTGACATAGCGGGGGAATACAATGAGCAGTTCTTC.

This chain connects TRBV27 to TRBJ1-2; D is uncertain. The CDR3 sequence is 17 residues long. Per germline, CDR1 MNHEY and CDR2 SMNVEV (reference sequence). Trimming removed 5 bases at V and 1 base at J, with 20 bases between. The CDR3 reads CASSPFWQPTVNYGYTF. Written as DNA, the CDR3 is TGTGCCAGCAGTCCCTTCTGGCAGCCTACGGTTAACTATGGCTACACCTTC.

V usage is TRBV30 and J usage is TRBJ2-2; the D gene could be TRBD1 or TRBD2 (5 bases each). This CDR3 has 16 amino acids. Germline V gene sequence: CDR1 GTSNPN, CDR2 SVGIG (reference sequence). V lost 3 bases, J lost 0 bases, and 14 bases lay in between. This chain's CDR3 is CAWRVAGTTNTGELFF. DNA for the CDR3: TGTGCCTGGAGAGTAGCCGGGACGACGAACACCGGGGAGCTGTTTTTT.

Here the CDR3 reads CASSPRERVASYNEQFF. CDR3 coding DNA: TGTGCCAGCTCACCACGGGAGCGTGTAGCTTCCTACAATGAGCAGTTCTTC. The chain employs TRBV18 and TRBJ2-1; possible D gene TRBD2, 5 bases. Germline-derived CDR1 and CDR2 are KGHSH and LQKENI. Trimming removed 1 base from V and 1 base from J, with 14 bases in between. This CDR3 contains 17 residues.

V usage is TRBV20-1 and J usage is TRBJ2-1; the D gene could be TRBD1 or TRBD2 (5 bases each). This CDR3 is 14 amino acids long. V lost 1 base to trimming and J lost 4 bases, with 11 bases between them. CDR1 is DFQATT, CDR2 SNEGSKA, per germline (reference sequence). The CDR3 here is CSARVWGKYNEQFF. In nucleotides, the CDR3 is TGCAGTGCTAGAGTTTGGGGGAAATACAATGAGCAGTTCTTC.